A single T cell receptor beta chain is shown here with its context. This clone occurred once. Its antigen remains undetermined. No much larger clone exists at a distance of one base, and base qualities are not known. Collaborating institutions collected whole blood in K2EDTA tubes following their own protocols. Collaborator samples were shipped for TCRbeta analysis as frozen whole blood, isolated PBMCs, or DNA extracted from either sample type. TCRbeta CDR3 regions were amplified from genomic DNA by means of the immunoSEQ Assay, a bias-controlled multiplex PCR. Per the source publication's procedure: Nucleated cell counts per sample were estimated from amplification of reference gene primers within the assay. To quantify the absolute abundance of each unique TCRbeta CDR3 rearrangement, sequence reads were collapsed and filtered. For each sample, productive Simpson clonality was calculated as the square root of Simpson's diversity index across productive rearrangements. The clones in this table, taken by TCRdb from immuneACCESS, are in-frame only. Not every clone is retained; where verified, under half of the shortfall comes from an unresolved V gene, and the cause of the rest is unknown. V and J calls and clone size come straight from that table; D and trimming were deduced from the DNA. This sample comprises tens of thousands of clones, about 70% of them detected only once. The ten largest clones add up to around 10% of the sample.

The entry originates in a study of blood T cell repertoires in COVID-19 (dated by TCRdb to the early 2020s). For the study in its entirety: The collaborator samples originated in the United States, Italy and Spain and spanned the acute and convalescent phases of COVID-19. The prospective study material was composed of cDNA or gDNA derived from T cells, B-cell-depleted T cells, or PBMCs. The dataset comprised deeply sampled blood TCRbeta repertoires from subjects exposed to, actively infected with, or recovered from COVID-19. A freely available public database, intended as a resource for researchers studying the immune response to SARS-CoV-2, is where the repertoires were released. Samples were obtained from the ongoing ImmuneRACE study (first 160 participants) and from 950 to 1,500 subjects provided by 6 global collaborators. Sample metadata almost always included a de-identified subject ID, COVID-19 status, age in years and sex. Where available, HLA class I and class II types were taken from metadata supplied by the sample provider and were not determined by assay-based typing.

Broad study findings and their caveats: How much clinical and demographic metadata was included differed by source and by participant, and the metadata was provided uncurated.

The V end gives up 4 bases and the J end 0 bases, leaving 5 bases in the junction not matched to a gene. In the germline V gene (reference sequence), CDR1 corresponds to DFQATT and CDR2 to SNEGSKA. The CDR3 runs 14 residues from the cysteine to the phenylalanine. Solely the CDR3 DNA is kept, with 42 bases framed from the first base. This sequence uses TRBV20-1 and TRBJ1-1; 7 junctional bases match TRBD1. Sample: peripheral blood. The receptor's source is a woman aged 65 to 85 with acute or convalescent COVID-19. The CDR3 in this case is CSAIEGAMNTEAFF. In nucleotides, the sequence is TGCAGTGCTATTGAGGGGGCCATGAACACTGAAGCTTTCTTT.